Listed below are T cell receptor beta chains from one sample, sequenced in a study of OX40 agonist ivuxolimab in advanced cancers. This table comes from immunoSEQ multiplex PCR, and its TCRdb copy is limited to in-frame clones, with some not included. Counted here are 35,000 to 50,000 clones, more than 80% occurring once; the ten biggest clones make up 4.7%. Here the sequenced sample was CD4+ or CD8+ T cells sorted from blood, taken in a trial of the OX40 agonist ivuxolimab. Source of these receptors: an adult with an advanced solid tumor such as melanoma, head and neck, liver or kidney cancer. The CDR3 runs from the conserved cysteine through the conserved F or W. A D gene is named only where the DNA matches it firmly. Clone size appears in some rows only: once, few, many, or a class for an expanded clone.

j_call: TRBJ1-2
d_call: NA
v_call: TRBV30
clone_size: NA
cdr3_nt: TGTGCCTGGAGCCCGGGAGGCACTGGGGGCTACACCTTC
cdr3_aa: CAWSPGGTGGYTF

j_call: TRBJ1-4
d_call: TRBD1
v_call: TRBV6-5
clone_size: NA
cdr3_nt: TGTGCCAGCAGTTACAGGGGGCGGCTTAATGAAAAACTGTTTTTT
cdr3_aa: CASSYRGRLNEKLFF

j_call: TRBJ1-2
d_call: TRBD1
v_call: TRBV6-1
clone_size: NA
cdr3_nt: TGTGCCAGCAGGATTGGACAGGGGGATGGCTACACCTTC
cdr3_aa: CASRIGQGDGYTF

j_call: TRBJ1-6
d_call: NA
v_call: TRBV30
clone_size: NA
cdr3_nt: TGTGCCTGGACAGGAGAGGCATTCGGGCCCTATAATTCACCCCTCCACTTT
cdr3_aa: CAWTGEAFGPYNSPLHF

j_call: TRBJ2-5
d_call: TRBD2
v_call: TRBV10-3
clone_size: NA
cdr3_nt: TGTGCCATCAGTGATGCGGGGGGGGAGACCCAGTACTTC
cdr3_aa: CAISDAGGETQYF

j_call: TRBJ1-5
d_call: NA
v_call: TRBV30
clone_size: NA
cdr3_nt: TGTGCCTGGAGTTCGACAGATTTCAATCAGCCCCAGCATTTT
cdr3_aa: CAWSSTDFNQPQHF

j_call: TRBJ2-5
d_call: TRBD1
v_call: TRBV27
clone_size: NA
cdr3_nt: TGTGCCAGCAGTTTAGGGGGGACGGACAGGGGGCTGGAGACCCAGTACTTC
cdr3_aa: CASSLGGTDRGLETQYF

j_call: TRBJ2-4
d_call: NA
v_call: TRBV28
clone_size: NA
cdr3_nt: TGTGCCAGCAGTTTGGGGGGTACCCTAGCCAAAAACATTCAGTACTTC
cdr3_aa: CASSLGGTLAKNIQYF

j_call: TRBJ1-5
d_call: TRBD1
v_call: TRBV28
clone_size: NA
cdr3_nt: TGTGCCAGCAGTTTAGGGGTAACAGGGGATAGCAATCAGCCCCAGCATTTT
cdr3_aa: CASSLGVTGDSNQPQHF

j_call: TRBJ2-1
d_call: TRBD2
v_call: TRBV19
clone_size: once
cdr3_nt: TGTGCCAGTAGGAGCAGCGGGAGTTATGAGCAGTTCTTC
cdr3_aa: CASRSSGSYEQFF

j_call: TRBJ2-2
d_call: NA
v_call: TRBV7-9
clone_size: NA
cdr3_nt: TGTGCCAGCAGCTCGGCCAGAGAACGCCTATCCTACACCGGGGAGCTGTTTTTT
cdr3_aa: CASSSARERLSYTGELFF

j_call: TRBJ2-4
d_call: TRBD2
v_call: TRBV6-4
clone_size: once
cdr3_nt: TGTGCCAGCAGTGAGACTAGCGGTAACATTCAGTACTTC
cdr3_aa: CASSETSGNIQYF

j_call: TRBJ1-5
d_call: NA
v_call: TRBV10-3
clone_size: NA
cdr3_nt: TGTGCCATCAGTGACTTATCGGGAGATCAGCCCCAGCATTTT
cdr3_aa: CAISDLSGDQPQHF

j_call: TRBJ1-2
d_call: NA
v_call: TRBV2
clone_size: NA
cdr3_nt: TGTGCCAGCAGTCTAACCTCCGGGACGTATAATGGCTACACCTTC
cdr3_aa: CASSLTSGTYNGYTF

j_call: TRBJ1-2
d_call: NA
v_call: TRBV5-1
clone_size: NA
cdr3_nt: TGCGCCAGCAGCTTACGCCGATCGGGGGATGGCTACACCTTC
cdr3_aa: CASSLRRSGDGYTF

j_call: TRBJ2-7
d_call: NA
v_call: TRBV10-2
clone_size: NA
cdr3_nt: TGCGCCAGCAGTGAGGCGTACGAGCAGTACTTC
cdr3_aa: CASSEAYEQYF

j_call: TRBJ2-3
d_call: NA
v_call: TRBV4-2
clone_size: NA
cdr3_nt: TGTGCCAGCAGCCAAGATCTAGGGTTGTGGGATACGCAGTATTTT
cdr3_aa: CASSQDLGLWDTQYF

j_call: TRBJ1-2
d_call: NA
v_call: TRBV28
clone_size: NA
cdr3_nt: TGTGCCAGCAGTTTGCAGGGGCTACCATCCTATGGCTACACCTTC
cdr3_aa: CASSLQGLPSYGYTF

j_call: TRBJ2-1
d_call: TRBD2
v_call: TRBV5-4
clone_size: NA
cdr3_nt: TGTGCCAGCAGCTCTCTAGCGGGGGGGCGCGAGCACCAGTTCTTC
cdr3_aa: CASSSLAGGREHQFF